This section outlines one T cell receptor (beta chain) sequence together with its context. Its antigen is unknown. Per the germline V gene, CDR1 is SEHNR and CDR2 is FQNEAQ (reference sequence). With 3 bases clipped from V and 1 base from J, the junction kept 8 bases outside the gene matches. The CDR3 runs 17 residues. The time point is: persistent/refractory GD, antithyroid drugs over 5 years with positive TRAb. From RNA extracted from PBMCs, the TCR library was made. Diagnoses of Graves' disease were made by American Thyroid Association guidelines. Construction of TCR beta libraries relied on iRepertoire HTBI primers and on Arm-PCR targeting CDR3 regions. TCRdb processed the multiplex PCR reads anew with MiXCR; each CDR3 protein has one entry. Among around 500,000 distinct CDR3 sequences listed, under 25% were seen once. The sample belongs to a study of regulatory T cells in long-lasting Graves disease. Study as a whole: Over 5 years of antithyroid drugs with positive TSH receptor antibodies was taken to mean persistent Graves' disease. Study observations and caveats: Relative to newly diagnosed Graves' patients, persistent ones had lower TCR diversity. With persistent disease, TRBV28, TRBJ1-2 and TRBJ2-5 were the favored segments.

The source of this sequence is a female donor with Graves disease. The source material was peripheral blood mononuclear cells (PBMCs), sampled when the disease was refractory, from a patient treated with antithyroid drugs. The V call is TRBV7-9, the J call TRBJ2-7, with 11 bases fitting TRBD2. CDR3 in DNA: TGTGCCAGCAGCTTGGGGTTGGGACTAGCGGATTCCTACGAGCAGTACTTC. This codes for CASSLGLGLADSYEQYF.